This T cell receptor beta chain stems from a study of technical replicates of blood from several donors. CDR3 size: 12 residues. The ends were cut back, 4 bases at V and 4 bases at J, with 5 bases in the middle. The germline gives CDR1 SEHNR, CDR2 FQNEAQ (reference sequence). Clones were read by immunoSEQ multiplex PCR, and TCRdb kept only the in-frame ones, dropping some. The data contain 65,000 to 95,000 clones, 90% to 95% of them singletons. The source material was T cells isolated from PBMCs. The source of this sequence is a human donor in good health. V and J are TRBV7-9 and TRBJ2-1; D call uncertain. The CDR3 DNA reads as TGTGCCAGCAGCTCCCCTTACAATGAGCAGTTCTTC. Its translation: CASSSPYNEQFF.